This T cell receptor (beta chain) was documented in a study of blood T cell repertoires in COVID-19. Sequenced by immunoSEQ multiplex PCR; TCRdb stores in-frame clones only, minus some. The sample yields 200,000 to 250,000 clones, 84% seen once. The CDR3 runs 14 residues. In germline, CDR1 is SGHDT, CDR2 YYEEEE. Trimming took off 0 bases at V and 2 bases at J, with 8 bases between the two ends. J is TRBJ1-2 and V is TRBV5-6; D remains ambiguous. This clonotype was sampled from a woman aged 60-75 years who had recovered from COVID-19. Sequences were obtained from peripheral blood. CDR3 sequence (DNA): TGTGCCAGCAGCTTGGCCCCGGTGAACTATGGCTACACCTTC. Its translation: CASSLAPVNYGYTF. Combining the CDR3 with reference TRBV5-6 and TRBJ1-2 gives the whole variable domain DAGVTQSPTHLIKTRGQQVTLRCSPKSGHDTVSWYQQALGQGPQFIFQYYEEEERQRGNFPDRFSGHQFPNYSSELNVNALLLGDSALYLCASSLAPVNYGYTFGSGTRLTVV.